This T cell receptor beta chain comes out of a study of blood T cells in healthy people across ages. Study-level results: TCR beta diversity tracked closely with naive T cell percentage.

For the second PCR, which ran for about 6 to 11 cycles, a sample-barcoded 5' primer and a J-beta primer mix were used. A tag from a template-switch adaptor with 12 random nucleotides marked each cDNA molecule. TCRdb independently ran MiXCR on the 5' RACE reads; one entry per CDR3 protein. The profile covers just over 800,000 distinct CDR3 sequences, with approximately 67% appearing a single time and around a quarter taken by the ten largest. Points on this clonotype: The antigen remains unidentified.

Each sample gave at least 6.5 million isolated PBMCs. The material sequenced was blood. The TCR was taken from a man aged 30 to 45 in good health.

The CDR3 DNA follows: TGTGCCAGCAGCCTCCTCCGGGTAAATCAGCCCCAGCATTTT. Its protein product is CASSLLRVNQPQHF. V and J are TRBV12-3 or TRBV12-4 and TRBJ1-5; D unclear. CDR3 length: 14 residues. V lost 6 bases to trimming and J lost 4 bases, with 13 bases between them.